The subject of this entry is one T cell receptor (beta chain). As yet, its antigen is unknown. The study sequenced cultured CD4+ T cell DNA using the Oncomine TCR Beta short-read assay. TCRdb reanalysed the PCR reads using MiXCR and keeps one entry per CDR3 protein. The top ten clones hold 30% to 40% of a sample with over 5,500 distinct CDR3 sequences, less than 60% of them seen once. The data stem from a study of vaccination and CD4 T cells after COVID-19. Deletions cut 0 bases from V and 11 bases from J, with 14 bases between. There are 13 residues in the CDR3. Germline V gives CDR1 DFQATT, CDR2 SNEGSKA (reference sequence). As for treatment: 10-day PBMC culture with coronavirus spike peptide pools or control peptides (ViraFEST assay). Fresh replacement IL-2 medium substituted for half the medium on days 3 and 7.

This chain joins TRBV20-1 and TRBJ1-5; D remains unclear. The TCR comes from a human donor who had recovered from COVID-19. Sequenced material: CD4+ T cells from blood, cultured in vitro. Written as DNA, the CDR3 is TGCAGTGCTAGAGATTTTAGGGTCCGGTCCCAGCATTTT. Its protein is CSARDFRVRSQHF.